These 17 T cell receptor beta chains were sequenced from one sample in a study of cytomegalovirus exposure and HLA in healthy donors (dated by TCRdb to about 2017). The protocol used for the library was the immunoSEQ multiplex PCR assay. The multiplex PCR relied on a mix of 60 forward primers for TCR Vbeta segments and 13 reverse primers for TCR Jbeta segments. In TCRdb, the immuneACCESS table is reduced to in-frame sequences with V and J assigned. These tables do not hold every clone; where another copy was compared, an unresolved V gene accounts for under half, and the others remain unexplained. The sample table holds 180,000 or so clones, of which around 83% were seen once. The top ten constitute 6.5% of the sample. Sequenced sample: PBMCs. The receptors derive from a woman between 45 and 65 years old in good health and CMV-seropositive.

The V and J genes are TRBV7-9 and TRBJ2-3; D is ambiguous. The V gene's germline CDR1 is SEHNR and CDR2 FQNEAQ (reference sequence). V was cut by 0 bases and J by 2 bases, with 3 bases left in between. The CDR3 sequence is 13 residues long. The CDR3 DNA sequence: TGTGCCAGCAGCTTAGCTAACACAGATACGCAGTATTTT. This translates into CASSLANTDTQYF.

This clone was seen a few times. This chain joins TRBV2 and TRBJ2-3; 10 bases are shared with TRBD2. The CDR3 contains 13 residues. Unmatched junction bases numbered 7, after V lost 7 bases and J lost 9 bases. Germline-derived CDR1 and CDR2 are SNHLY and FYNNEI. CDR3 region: CASKASGSVTQYF. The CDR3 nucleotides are TGTGCCAGCAAAGCTAGCGGGAGTGTGACGCAGTATTTT.

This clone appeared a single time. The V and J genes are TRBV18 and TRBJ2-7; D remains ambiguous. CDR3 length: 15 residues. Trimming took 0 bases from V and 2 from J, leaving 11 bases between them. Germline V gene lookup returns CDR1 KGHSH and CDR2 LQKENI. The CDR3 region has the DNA TGTGCCAGCTCACCACCGACGGGTTACCCCTACGAGCAGTACTTC. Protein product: CASSPPTGYPYEQYF. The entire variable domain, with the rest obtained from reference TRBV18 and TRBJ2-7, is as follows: NAGVMQNPRHLVRRRGQEARLRCSPMKGHSHVYWYRQLPEEGLKFMVYLQKENIIDESGMPKERFSAEFPKEGPSILRIQQVVRGDSAAYFCASSPPTGYPYEQYFGPGTRLTVT.

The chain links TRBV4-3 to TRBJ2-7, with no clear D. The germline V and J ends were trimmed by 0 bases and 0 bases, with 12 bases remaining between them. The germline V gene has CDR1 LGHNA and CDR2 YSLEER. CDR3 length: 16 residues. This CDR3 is CASSQDLSPLSYEQYF. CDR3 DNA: TGCGCCAGCAGCCAAGATCTTAGCCCCCTCTCCTACGAGCAGTACTTC.

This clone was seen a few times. The DNA for the CDR3 is TGTGCCACCAGCAGAGATCGTGTCTCTGGGGCCAACGTCCTGACTTTC. It codes for CATSRDRVSGANVLTF. V and J are TRBV15 and TRBJ2-6; no firm D call. The CDR3 totals 16 residues. Trimming left V 0 bases short and J 0 bases short, with 6 bases between. The germline V gene has CDR1 LNHNV and CDR2 YYDKDF (reference sequence).

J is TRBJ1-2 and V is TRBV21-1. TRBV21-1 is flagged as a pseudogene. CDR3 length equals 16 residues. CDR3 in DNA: TGTGCCAGCAGCACTCGGGGGGGGTTTCCCCACTATGGCTACACCTTC. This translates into CASSTRGGFPHYGYTF.

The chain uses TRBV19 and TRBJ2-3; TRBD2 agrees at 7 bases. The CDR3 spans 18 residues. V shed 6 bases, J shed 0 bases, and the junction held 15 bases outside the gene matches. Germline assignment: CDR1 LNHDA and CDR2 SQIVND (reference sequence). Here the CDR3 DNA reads TGTGCCAGTAGCATGGGACTACCGAGAGCCCTAAGCACAGATACGCAGTATTTT. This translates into CASSMGLPRALSTDTQYF.

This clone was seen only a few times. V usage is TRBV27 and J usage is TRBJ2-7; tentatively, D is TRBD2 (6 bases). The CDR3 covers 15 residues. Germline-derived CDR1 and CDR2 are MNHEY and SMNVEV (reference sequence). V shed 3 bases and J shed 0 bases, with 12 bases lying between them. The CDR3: CASSFLGSRSYEQYF. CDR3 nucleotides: TGTGCCAGCAGTTTTCTCGGGAGCCGCTCCTACGAGCAGTACTTC.

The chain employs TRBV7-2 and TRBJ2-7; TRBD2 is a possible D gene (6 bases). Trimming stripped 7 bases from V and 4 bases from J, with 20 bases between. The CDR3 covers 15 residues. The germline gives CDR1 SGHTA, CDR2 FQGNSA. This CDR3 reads CASTPQPGGIYEQYF. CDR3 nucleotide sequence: TGTGCCAGCACCCCACAGCCCGGGGGTATATACGAGCAGTACTTC.

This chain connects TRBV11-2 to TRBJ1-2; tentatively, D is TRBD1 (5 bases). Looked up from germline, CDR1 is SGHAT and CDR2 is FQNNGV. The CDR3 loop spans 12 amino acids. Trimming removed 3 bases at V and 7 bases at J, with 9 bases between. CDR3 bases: TGTGCCAGCAGCTTGGGGGGGGGTGGCTACACCTTC. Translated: CASSLGGGGYTF.

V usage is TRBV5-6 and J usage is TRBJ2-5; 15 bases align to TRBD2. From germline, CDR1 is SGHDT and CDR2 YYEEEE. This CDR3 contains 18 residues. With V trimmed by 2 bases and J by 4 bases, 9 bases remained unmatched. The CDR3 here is CASSLGLAGGPMLETQYF. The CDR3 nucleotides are TGTGCCAGCAGCTTAGGACTAGCGGGAGGGCCGATGTTAGAGACCCAGTACTTC.

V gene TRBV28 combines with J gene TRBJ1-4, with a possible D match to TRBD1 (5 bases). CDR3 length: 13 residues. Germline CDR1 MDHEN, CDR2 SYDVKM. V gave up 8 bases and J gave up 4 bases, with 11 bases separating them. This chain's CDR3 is CASRQTGNEKLFF. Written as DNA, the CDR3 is TGTGCCAGCCGACAGACGGGTAATGAAAAACTGTTTTTT.

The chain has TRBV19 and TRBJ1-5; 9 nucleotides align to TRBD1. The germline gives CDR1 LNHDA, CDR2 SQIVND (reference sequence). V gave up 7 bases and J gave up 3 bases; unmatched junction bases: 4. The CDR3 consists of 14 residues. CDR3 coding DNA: TGTGCCAGTACCGGGACAGGGTTCAATCAGCCCCAGCATTTT. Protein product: CASTGTGFNQPQHF.

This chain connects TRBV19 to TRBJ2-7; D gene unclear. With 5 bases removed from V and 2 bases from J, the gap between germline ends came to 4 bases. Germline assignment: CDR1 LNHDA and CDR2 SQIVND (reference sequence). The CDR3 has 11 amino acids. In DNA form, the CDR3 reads TGTGCCAGTAGTGACACCTACGAGCAGTACTTC. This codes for CASSDTYEQYF.

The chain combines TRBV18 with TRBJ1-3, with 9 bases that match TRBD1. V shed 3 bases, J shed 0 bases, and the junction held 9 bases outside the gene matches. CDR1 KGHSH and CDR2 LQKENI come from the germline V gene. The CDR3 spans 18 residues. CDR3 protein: CASSPLSGTGSSGNTIYF. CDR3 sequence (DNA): TGTGCCAGCTCACCCTTATCCGGGACAGGGAGCTCTGGAAACACCATATATTTT.

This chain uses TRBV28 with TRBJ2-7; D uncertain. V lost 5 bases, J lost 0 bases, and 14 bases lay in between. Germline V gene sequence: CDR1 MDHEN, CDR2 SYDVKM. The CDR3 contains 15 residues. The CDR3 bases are TGTGCCAGCAGTCCCTCTCGACGGAGCTCCTACGAGCAGTACTTC. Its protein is CASSPSRRSSYEQYF.

The CDR3 loop is CASSFLGGASTDTQYF. CDR3 in DNA: TGCGCCAGCAGCTTCTTAGGGGGGGCCAGCACAGATACGCAGTATTTT. The chain carries TRBV5-1 and TRBJ2-3, with D tentatively TRBD2 (7 bases). The V gene's germline CDR1 is SGHRS and CDR2 YFSETQ. The CDR3 has 16 amino acids. V was pared by 2 bases and J by 0 bases, with 13 bases between.